A selection of T cell receptor beta chains follows, all from one sample in a study of OX40 agonist ivuxolimab in advanced cancers. The assay was immunoSEQ multiplex PCR, and TCRdb's table has in-frame clones only and misses some. The sample includes some 120,000 clones, around 92% of them seen just once. The sequencing here drew on CD4+ or CD8+ T cells sorted from blood, taken in a trial of the OX40 agonist ivuxolimab. Every receptor here comes from an adult with an advanced solid tumor such as melanoma, head and neck, liver or kidney cancer. CDR3s include the opening cysteine and the closing phenylalanine or tryptophan. The D gene is left open where the match is weak. Part of the rows lack a size; the others show once, few, many or a class for expanded clones.

TRBD1	TRBV14	-	TRBJ1-2	CASSRNRGSYGYTF	TGTGCCAGCAGCCGGAACAGGGGGTCCTATGGCTACACCTTC
TRBD1	TRBV4-3	-	TRBJ1-2	CASSRDRGGGYTF	TGCGCCAGCAGCCGGGACAGGGGCGGTGGCTACACCTTC
-	TRBV29-1	-	TRBJ2-5	CSVRDQDTAVGTQYF	TGCAGCGTCCGGGACCAGGACACCGCAGTAGGGACCCAGTACTTC
-	TRBV27	-	TRBJ1-4	CASSLGSGRFEKLFF	TGTGCCAGCAGTTTAGGGTCAGGGAGGTTTGAAAAACTGTTTTTT
TRBD2	TRBV27	-	TRBJ2-5	CASSGLAGAEETQYF	TGTGCCAGCTCGGGACTAGCGGGAGCGGAAGAGACCCAGTACTTC
-	TRBV5-1	-	TRBJ2-2	CASSLDSNTGELFF	TGCGCCAGCAGCCTGGACAGTAACACCGGGGAGCTGTTTTTT
-	TRBV5-1	-	TRBJ1-2	CASSLVQGPVYGYTF	TGCGCCAGCAGCTTGGTTCAGGGGCCCGTCTATGGCTACACCTTC
TRBD1	TRBV30	-	TRBJ2-1	CAWSTSGTGHYNEQFF	TGTGCCTGGAGTACCTCCGGGACAGGGCACTACAATGAGCAGTTCTTC
TRBD1	TRBV10-3	once	TRBJ1-6	CAISDRDRGNSPLHF	TGTGCCATCAGTGACCGGGACAGGGGTAATTCACCCCTCCACTTT
-	TRBV6-6	-	TRBJ2-1	CASSYSSAYNEQFF	TGTGCCAGCAGTTACTCGTCAGCCTACAATGAGCAGTTCTTC
-	TRBV5-1	-	TRBJ1-1	CASSLTLDSLWDTEAFF	TGCGCCAGCAGCTTGACCCTGGACAGTTTATGGGACACTGAAGCTTTCTTT
-	TRBV2	-	TRBJ2-7	CASKAQGLTGEQYF	TGTGCCAGCAAGGCCCAGGGGCTAACGGGCGAGCAGTACTTC
TRBD2	TRBV7-3	-	TRBJ2-1	CASSSRLAGAYNEQFF	TGTGCCAGCAGCTCACGACTAGCGGGAGCGTACAATGAGCAGTTCTTC
TRBD1	TRBV6-5	-	TRBJ1-2	CASSWTGFDYGYTF	TGTGCCAGCTCATGGACAGGGTTCGACTATGGCTACACCTTC
TRBD1	TRBV28	-	TRBJ1-5	CASSPVDRANQPQHF	TGTGCCAGCAGCCCAGTGGACAGGGCAAATCAGCCCCAGCATTTT
TRBD1	TRBV2	-	TRBJ1-6	CASSEMGQGRSPLHF	TGTGCCAGCAGTGAAATGGGACAGGGACGATCACCCCTCCACTTT
-	TRBV19	-	TRBJ1-3	CASEPGQGGNTIYF	TGTGCCAGCGAACCGGGGCAGGGCGGAAACACCATATATTTT
-	TRBV27	-	TRBJ2-3	CASSGGFGDTQYF	TGTGCCAGCAGTGGGGGATTTGGGGATACGCAGTATTTT
-	TRBV2	-	TRBJ2-1	CASSEAGANEQFF	TGTGCCAGCAGTGAAGCTGGAGCCAATGAGCAGTTCTTC
TRBD2	TRBV15	-	TRBJ2-3	CATSRAPQGGTDTQYF	TGTGCCACCAGCAGAGCCCCGCAGGGAGGGACAGATACGCAGTATTTT
-	TRBV11-2	few	TRBJ2-1	CASSFSGGEMEQFF	TGTGCCAGCAGCTTTTCTGGGGGAGAAATGGAGCAGTTCTTC
TRBD2	TRBV5-1	-	TRBJ2-7	CASSLGQQGLAGTFSPYEQYF	TGCGCCAGCAGCTTGGGACAGCAAGGACTAGCGGGTACCTTCTCCCCCTACGAGCAGTACTTC
-	TRBV18	-	TRBJ2-6	CASSPGVSGANVLTF	TGTGCCAGCTCACCGGGTGTTTCTGGGGCCAACGTCCTGACTTTC
-	TRBV30	few	TRBJ2-3	CAWRWRLGLRLTQYF	TGTGCCTGGAGATGGAGGTTGGGGTTGAGACTAACGCAGTATTTT
TRBD1	TRBV9	-	TRBJ2-1	CASSWGQYNEQFF	TGTGCCAGCAGCTGGGGACAGTACAATGAGCAGTTCTTC
TRBD1	TRBV6-5	-	TRBJ1-1	CASSTGQGKTEAFF	TGTGCCAGCAGCACGGGACAGGGGAAAACTGAAGCTTTCTTT
-	TRBV15	-	TRBJ2-7	CATSTYRESGEQYF	TGTGCCACCAGCACGTACAGGGAATCCGGCGAGCAGTACTTC
-	TRBV28	-	TRBJ2-1	CASSLGGGSYNEQFF	TGTGCCAGCAGTTTGGGTGGCGGCTCCTACAATGAGCAGTTCTTC
-	TRBV7-8	-	TRBJ2-1	CASQSGANEQFF	TGTGCCAGCCAATCAGGGGCGAATGAGCAGTTCTTC
-	TRBV9	-	TRBJ2-3	CASSVAGMTDTQYF	TGTGCCAGCAGCGTGGCAGGGATGACAGATACGCAGTATTTT
TRBD2	TRBV19	-	TRBJ2-7	CASSTLAGGTYEQYF	TGTGCCAGTAGTACTCTAGCGGGAGGGACCTACGAGCAGTACTTC
-	TRBV28	-	TRBJ2-3	CASSPGSLWDTQYF	TGTGCCAGCAGTCCCGGCTCCCTGTGGGATACGCAGTATTTT
TRBD1	TRBV11-3	once	TRBJ1-1	CASSPGQGTTEAFF	TGTGCCAGCAGCCCTGGACAGGGGACAACTGAAGCTTTCTTT
-	TRBV6-5	-	TRBJ1-2	CASSYSVAGSYGYTF	TGTGCCAGCAGTTACTCGGTCGCTGGGTCCTATGGCTACACCTTC
TRBD1	TRBV5-4	-	TRBJ1-1	CASSATGGLNTEAFF	TGTGCCAGCAGCGCGACAGGGGGTTTGAACACTGAAGCTTTCTTT
-	TRBV27	-	TRBJ2-1	CASSPLIIGGQFF	TGTGCCAGCAGTCCCCTAATTATAGGGGGGCAGTTCTTC
-	TRBV28	-	TRBJ1-1	CASRRSFEAFF	TGTGCCAGCAGAAGATCCTTTGAAGCTTTCTTT
-	TRBV7-9	-	TRBJ1-1	CASSSQTGWEGGTEAFF	TGTGCCAGCAGCTCTCAGACGGGGTGGGAGGGCGGCACTGAAGCTTTCTTT
-	TRBV18	-	TRBJ1-1	CASSPGRANTEAFF	TGTGCCAGCTCCCCCGGACGGGCGAACACTGAAGCTTTCTTT
TRBD1	TRBV10-3	-	TRBJ1-6	CAISDGTANSPLHF	TGTGCCATCAGTGACGGGACAGCGAATTCACCCCTCCACTTT
-	TRBV19	-	TRBJ2-2	CASSSGTLNTGELFF	TGTGCCAGTAGCTCCGGGACATTGAACACCGGGGAGCTGTTTTTT
TRBD1	TRBV4-1	-	TRBJ1-2	CASSQGDRINYGYTF	TGCGCCAGCAGCCAAGGGGACAGAATTAACTATGGCTACACCTTC
-	TRBV2	-	TRBJ2-7	CASSEGQGIGSSYEQYF	TGTGCCAGCAGTGAAGGTCAGGGGATCGGGAGCTCCTACGAGCAGTACTTC
-	TRBV5-1	-	TRBJ2-3	CASRVTGKGSTDTQYF	TGCGCCAGCAGGGTAACGGGGAAGGGGTCAACAGATACGCAGTATTTT
-	TRBV7-2	-	TRBJ1-5	CASSLGNVDGNQPQHF	TGTGCCAGCAGCTTAGGAAACGTCGATGGCAATCAGCCCCAGCATTTT
-	TRBV9	once	TRBJ1-1	CASSPSDRNTEAFF	TGTGCCAGCAGCCCTTCGGACAGGAACACTGAAGCTTTCTTT
-	TRBV29-1	-	TRBJ1-1	CSVEDQVRTEAFF	TGCAGCGTTGAAGACCAGGTCAGAACTGAAGCTTTCTTT
-	TRBV9	-	TRBJ1-1	CASSVSGNTEAFF	TGTGCCAGCAGCGTATCCGGAAACACTGAAGCTTTCTTT
-	TRBV12-5	-	TRBJ2-5	CASGLETQYF	TGTGCTAGTGGTTTGGAGACCCAGTACTTC
-	TRBV9	-	TRBJ2-1	CASSREVRADNEQFF	TGTGCCAGCAGTCGCGAGGTGAGAGCCGACAATGAGCAGTTCTTC
-	TRBV7-9	-	TRBJ1-1	CASSIPQGGAFF	TGTGCCAGCAGCATACCACAGGGAGGGGCTTTCTTT
-	TRBV4-3	-	TRBJ2-7	CASSQDVPGAYEQYF	TGCGCCAGCAGCCAAGATGTCCCGGGCGCCTACGAGCAGTACTTC
TRBD2	TRBV4-2	-	TRBJ2-5	CASSQEGGYQETQYF	TGTGCCAGCAGCCAAGAGGGGGGGTACCAAGAGACCCAGTACTTC
-	TRBV25-1	once	TRBJ2-7	CASSEYSYEQYF	TGTGCCAGCAGTGAATATTCCTACGAGCAGTACTTC
-	TRBV7-8	once	TRBJ2-7	CASSLGHQSYEQYF	TGTGCCAGCAGCTTAGGACATCAGTCCTACGAGCAGTACTTC
-	TRBV4-3	once	TRBJ1-5	CASSQEPTATNQPQHF	TGCGCCAGCAGCCAAGAACCGACAGCGACTAATCAGCCCCAGCATTTT
TRBD1	TRBV18	-	TRBJ2-1	CASSPQDSATGGEQFF	TGTGCCAGCTCACCACAGGACAGTGCGACAGGGGGTGAGCAGTTCTTC